This T cell receptor (beta chain) was retrieved from a study of cytomegalovirus exposure and HLA in healthy donors listed by TCRdb under 2017. Study-wide context: An earlier analysis of some 620 of the donors reported about 260 Gb of sequence data and 90 million to 120 million unique TCR beta sequences obtained from some 200 million T cells. To study patterns of TCR occurrence, a later analysis re-analyzed previously published TCR beta repertoires from 700 or so donors and added high-resolution HLA genotyping. Among the roughly 400 genotyped donors, around 81% belonged to the genetic ancestry cluster associated with self-reported Caucasian donors. Genome-wide SNP genotypes for about three fifths of the roughly 670 donors were used in a later genetic analysis, which treated that subset as a discovery cohort. An early release covering about 600 HLA-typed donors comprised approximately 300 gigabases of sequencing data and around 80 million unique TCR sequences. Class I and class II HLA loci were covered by the typing at four-digit resolution. The number of donors typed differed by locus, with roughly 629-640 for A, B, C, DRB1 and DQB1, roughly 520 for DQA1, over 600 for DPA1, and approximately 470 for DPB1. Among roughly 370 genotyped donors of the cohort, an average of 235,054 unique TCR beta nucleotide sequences were sequenced per donor, approximately 20% of them non-productive. The aim of the study was to test whether cataloging public T cell receptors could identify signatures of past pathogen exposure. Using immunosequencing, the study profiled T cell repertoires from roughly 650 subjects and related those repertoires to cytomegalovirus serostatus. In an earlier analysis of 500 to 650 of the donors, high-throughput TCR beta sequencing was used to judge whether each TCR beta V gene segment behaved as functional or pseudogenic. In addition to the first cohort of approximately 650 subjects, a separate validation cohort of about 120 different subjects was used. All discovery cohort repertoires had been generated on a single sequencing platform. To predict cytomegalovirus infection status, the study combined high-throughput TCR immunosequencing, statistical association of individual TCRs with disease status, and machine learning. In the later analysis, no new phenotypic data were used to find candidate immune exposures; instead, reliance was placed on TCR beta sequences and their occurrence across donors. Donor age, sex, ethnicity and CMV serostatus were collected together with the repertoire data. Four to six DR-DQ haplotypes were handled as single units for association and clustering, since linkage in the cohort was strong. Study-wide conclusions, independent of this receptor: The classifier was reported to diagnose cytomegalovirus status with high specificity and sensitivity in both the original cohort and the validation cohort. This cohort had only TCR beta chains sequenced, and the lack of alpha or paired-chain data limited which features could be detected. In a later genetic analysis, a missense DCLRE1C variant was associated with V-gene and J-gene trimming of TCR beta chains, and the association was replicated in an independent cohort. Three of the identified cytomegalovirus-associated TCR beta chains were confirmed in vitro to be specific for cytomegalovirus antigens. Because HLA typing was unavailable for some donors at each locus, only the typed subset was used in association tests. Presence/absence analyses assumed roughly uniform sequencing depth across donors, an assumption that may not hold. Most TCR sequences were seen in very few donors, while some public TCRs were found in many individuals. A further reported finding was that TCR beta sequences accurately predicted the HLA-A and HLA-B alleles for most subjects in the first cohort. According to a later genetic analysis, donors in an Asian-associated ancestry cluster had fewer N-insertions in productive TCRs than the approximately 610-donor mean. Because counts were too low, more than 15 rarely observed V segments, including chromosome 9 orphons, were left out of the earlier analysis of 587 of the donors. A total of 164 TCR beta chains were listed by the study as associated with cytomegalovirus. When HLA alleles, especially DR and DQ, strongly co-occurred, TCR associations were difficult to assign to individual alleles. Because the 87-base-pair reads could not distinguish some IMGT-functional V segments, including TRBV6-2 and TRBV6-3, those segments were excluded. Several of the top co-occurrence clusters appeared to be linked to parvovirus B19, influenza, CMV and Epstein-Barr virus, according to a later analysis. In a later analysis, most CMV-associated TCR beta chains were found to appear HLA-restricted, with HLA associations seemingly driven largely by CMV exposure. In an earlier analysis of about 540 of the donors, most TCR beta V segments were observed in productive rearrangements about 87% or about 30% of the time, broadly matching IMGT annotations. According to the authors, the approach could potentially be generalized to other disease states and immunological phenotypes. In a later analysis, the rate of TCR association differed among HLA loci, with DRB1 alleles having the most associated TCRs and HLA-C alleles having the fewest. A cluster of highly shared sequence variants was judged likely to represent a technical artifact of the sequencing pipeline. The only immune exposure information available for the cohort was CMV serostatus. At a false discovery rate of 0.05, a later analysis linked fewer than 20,000 TCR beta sequences to specific HLA alleles. Correlated functional status among segregating V segments might reflect linkage disequilibrium, but an unknown experimental factor could not be ruled out. In a later analysis, HLA-associated TCR beta chains were found to be more clonally expanded and to have lower generation probabilities than equally common non-associated chains.

Preparation of the library involved the immunoSEQ multiplex PCR assay. The multiplex PCR relied on a mix of 60 forward primers for TCR Vbeta segments and 13 reverse primers for TCR Jbeta segments. A multiplex PCR assay on genomic DNA amplified the CDR3 region of rearranged TCR beta genes. The amplified TCR beta libraries were sequenced on the Illumina HiSeq System as 87-base-pair reads. On the study's bioinformatics: Across the roughly 640 repertoires, a later analysis counted 80 million or so unique TCR beta chains, around 11 million of which were shared by at least two donors. Raw reads were error-corrected and collapsed into unique sequences with a nearest-neighbor algorithm that merged closely related sequences to remove PCR and sequencing errors. V, D and J gene segments were assigned by aligning CDR3 sequences to IMGT reference sequences. For a sequence to be retained, at least a six-nucleotide match to both a V gene segment and a J gene segment was required. Rearrangements were called productive when the CDR3 lacked stop codons and stayed in frame with V and J; all others were non-productive. Following IMGT convention, CDR3 was defined as the stretch from the second conserved V-encoded cysteine up to the conserved J-encoded phenylalanine. The earlier analysis of about 590 of the donors excluded sequences that lacked an unambiguous match to a single V gene segment. An earlier analysis of a few hundred of the donors classified V segments as functional when productive rearrangements were above 56.7% and as segregating when the standard deviation between donors was above 5%. A statistical classification framework was developed to diagnose cytomegalovirus status using the catalog of TCR beta chain sequences. V and J gene assignment, in a later analysis, came from comparing TCR nucleotide sequences with IMGT/GENE-DB human TR gene sequences. A later analysis assigned CDR3 sequences and most-parsimonious VDJ recombination scenarios with the TCRdist pipeline. In a later analysis, each TCR beta chain was defined by its CDR3 amino acid sequence together with its V-gene family, and reads without a unique V-gene family were excluded. In a later analysis, approximately 640 highly shared, low-generation-probability nucleotide sequences were removed to address suspected cross-contamination and a sequencing artifact. In a later analysis, a clonal expansion index for each public chain was calculated from normalized within-repertoire ranks of inferred template counts. In a later analysis, generation probabilities were computed using a VDJ recombination model fitted to out-of-frame rearrangements, and the results were checked against IGoR. In a later analysis, TCR-TCR, TCR-HLA and TCR-CMV co-occurrence was scored with hypergeometric tests, and a repertoire-size bias correction was applied to TCR pairs. A later analysis estimated false discovery rates by permuting HLA or CMV assignments 20 times. In a later analysis, co-occurring TCRs were grouped using DBSCAN, and TCRdist sequence similarity was added for clustering within HLA-allele-positive subsets. Co-occurrence clustering excluded repertoires with fewer than 30,000 or more than 120,000 public chains, plus five with anomalous nucleotide sharing. TCRdb limited this immuneACCESS table to in-frame rearrangements with V and J called. A share of clones is missing; checked studies link under half to unresolved V genes, and the rest is unexplained. V and J calls and clone size are as listed in that table; D and trimming were resolved from the DNA. The sample table on file contains over 100,000 clones. The ten largest clonotypes hold over 1.5% of the sample.

The CDR3 runs 17 residues from the cysteine to the phenylalanine. The kept DNA is CDR3 alone, 51 bases in frame from the first base. Deletion took 3 bases off V and 0 bases off J, with a span of 15 bases between the germline ends. CDR1 SGHTA and CDR2 FQGTGA are derived from the germline V gene. In total, more than 500 healthy bone marrow donors made up the cohort. Cohort members were all nominally healthy when sampled, although unrecorded immune exposures were likely present. The donor was CMV seronegative and was included in the group of 352 seronegative cohort members. A peripheral blood sample was collected from each donor, and TCR beta sequencing was performed on peripheral blood mononuclear cells. Genomic DNA extraction from the blood cell samples was performed with the Qiagen DNeasy Blood Extraction Kit. As to this clone: Its antigen has not been determined.

The specimen sequenced was PBMCs. The sequence links TRBV7-3 to TRBJ1-5; tentative D gene TRBD1, with 5 bases matching. The clonotype was recovered from a man younger than 35 in good health and CMV-seronegative. This receptor carries the CDR3 CASSFAETEYSNQPQHF. At the DNA level, the sequence is TGTGCCAGCAGCTTTGCGGAGACAGAATATAGCAATCAGCCCCAGCATTTT. When the CDR3 is completed using the reference TRBV7-3 and TRBJ1-5 genes on either side, the full variable domain is GAGVSQTPSNKVTEKGKYVELRCDPISGHTALYWYRQSLGQGPEFLIYFQGTGAADDSGLPNDRFFAVRPEGSVSTLKIQRTERGDSAVYLCASSFAETEYSNQPQHFGDGTRLSIL.